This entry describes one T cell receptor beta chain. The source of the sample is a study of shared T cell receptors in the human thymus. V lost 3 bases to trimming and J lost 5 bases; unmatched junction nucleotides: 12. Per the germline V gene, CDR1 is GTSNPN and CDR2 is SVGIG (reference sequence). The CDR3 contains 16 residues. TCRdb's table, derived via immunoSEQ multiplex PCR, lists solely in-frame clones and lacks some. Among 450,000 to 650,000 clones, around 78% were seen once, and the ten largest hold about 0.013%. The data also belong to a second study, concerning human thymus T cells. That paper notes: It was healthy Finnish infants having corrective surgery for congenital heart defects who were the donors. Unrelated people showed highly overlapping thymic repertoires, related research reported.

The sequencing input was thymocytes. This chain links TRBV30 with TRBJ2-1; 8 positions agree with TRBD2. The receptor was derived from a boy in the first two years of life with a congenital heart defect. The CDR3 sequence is CAWSESGTRHDNEQFF. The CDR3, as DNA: TGTGCCTGGAGCGAATCCGGGACTAGGCATGACAATGAGCAGTTCTTC.